Below, 23 T cell receptor beta chains from the same sample are listed, as sequenced in a study of T cell repertoires in cytomegalovirus infection. TCRdb redid the calling of the reads with MiXCR, one entry per CDR3 protein. The profile shows some 120,000 distinct CDR3 sequences, over 9% of them singletons. No antigens are known for them. The sequencing sample was made of PBMCs, sequenced either directly or after in vitro stimulation (not recorded which). These receptors originate from a human donor in good health (CMV status not recorded). Some clones in this sample may be carry-over from other donors' samples.

The chain links TRBV3-1 to TRBJ2-1; 13 nucleotides align to TRBD2. V lost 8 bases and J lost 5; bases outside the gene matches: 3. The CDR3 has 14 residues. Looked up from germline, CDR1 is LGHDT and CDR2 is YNNKEL (reference sequence). CDR3 bases: TGTGCCAGCTACGGGACTAGCGGGAACAATGAGCAGTTCTTC. Protein product: CASYGTSGNNEQFF.

The table lists this clonotype with a few counts. This chain joins TRBV6-2 or TRBV6-3 and TRBJ2-3; the D is unclear. Trimming removed 5 bases from V and 6 bases from J, with 9 bases in between. The germline V gene has CDR1 MNHEY and CDR2 SVGEGT. CDR3 length: 12 residues. The CDR3 spells CASSRSADTQYF. CDR3 coding DNA: TGTGCCAGCAGTAGGAGCGCTGATACGCAGTATTTT.

This chain links TRBV6-6 with TRBJ2-3; tentative D call: TRBD2 (5 bases). The ends were cut back, 1 base at V and 3 bases at J, with 5 bases in the middle. Germline CDR1 MNHNY, CDR2 SVGAGI (reference sequence). The CDR3 contains 13 residues. CDR3 bases: TGTGCCAGCAGTTACTGGAGGACAGATACGCAGTATTTT. Protein: CASSYWRTDTQYF.

This chain joins TRBV20-1 and TRBJ2-3; D perhaps matches TRBD1 (6 bases). In germline, CDR1 is DFQATT, CDR2 SNEGSKA (reference sequence). Trimming took off 6 bases at V and 0 bases at J, with 13 bases between the two ends. The CDR3 consists of 14 residues. The CDR3 DNA sequence: TGCAGTGCCCCGTCCACAGGGAGCACAGATACGCAGTATTTT. It is translated as CSAPSTGSTDTQYF.

In this sample, this clonotype turned up many times. V gene TRBV19 combines with J gene TRBJ1-1; D unclear. This CDR3 region has 13 residues. Germline CDR1 reads LNHDA; CDR2 reads SQIVND (reference sequence). The ends were cut back, 5 bases at V and 7 bases at J, with 14 bases in the middle. CDR3 coding DNA: TGTGCCAGTAGTCAAAGGGATTGGGGTGAAGCTTTCTTT. It specifies CASSQRDWGEAFF.

This clonotype was seen at least ten times. This chain uses TRBV7-9 with TRBJ2-2; no clear D. This CDR3 is 13 amino acids long. V was pared by 5 bases and J by 6 bases, with 10 bases between. Per the germline V gene, CDR1 is SEHNR and CDR2 is FQNEAQ (reference sequence). CDR3 in DNA: TGTGCCAGCAGCCCCCGGAGCGCCGGGGAGCTGTTTTTT. It codes for CASSPRSAGELFF. Drawing the rest from reference TRBV7-9 and TRBJ2-2, the complete variable domain is DTGVSQNPRHKITKRGQNVTFRCDPISEHNRLYWYRQTLGQGPEFLTYFQNEAQLEKSRLLSDRFSAERPKGSFSTLEIQRTEQGDSAMYLCASSPRSAGELFFGEGSRLTVL.

This clonotype was seen only a few times. This chain uses TRBV2 with TRBJ2-3, with 11 bases matching TRBD2. Germline CDR1 is SNHLY and CDR2 is FYNNEI. The CDR3 is 15 amino acids. J gave up 3 bases and V 5 bases, and 4 bases lay outside the gene matches. The CDR3 DNA reads TGTGCCAGCAGTTTACTAGCGGGAGAGACAGATACGCAGTATTTT. Translating it yields CASSLLAGETDTQYF. Based on the CDR3 plus reference TRBV2 and TRBJ2-3, the full variable domain is EPEVTQTPSHQVTQMGQEVILRCVPISNHLYFYWYRQILGQKVEFLVSFYNNEISEKSEIFDDQFSVERPDGSNFTLKIRSTKLEDSAMYFCASSLLAGETDTQYFGPGTRLTVL.

The table lists this clonotype with a few counts. The V call is TRBV2, the J call TRBJ2-3; D remains ambiguous. V dropped 2 bases and J dropped 2 bases, with 8 bases sitting between them. CDR3 size: 14 residues. Germline V gene sequence: CDR1 SNHLY, CDR2 FYNNEI. The CDR3 DNA sequence: TGTGCCAGCAGTGAAATTAGCCCCACAGATACGCAGTATTTT. Translating gives CASSEISPTDTQYF.

A few counts support this clonotype. The chain links TRBV6-5 to TRBJ2-3; D is perhaps TRBD2 (7 bases). V was pared by 5 bases and J by 3 bases, with 15 bases between. Germline V lookup: CDR1 MNHEY, CDR2 SVGAGI. CDR3 length: 15 amino acids. The CDR3: CASSRAGARTDTQYF. The CDR3 DNA sequence: TGTGCCAGCAGTCGGGCGGGGGCGCGGACAGATACGCAGTATTTT.

This clonotype was observed at least ten times. V and J are TRBV4-1 and TRBJ2-1; D possibly corresponds to TRBD2 (6 bases). V gave up 0 bases and J gave up 14 bases, with 14 bases separating them. CDR1 and CDR2 from the germline V gene are MGHRA and YSYEKL. The CDR3 length is 13 residues. The CDR3 is CASSQESAIAEFF. DNA of the CDR3: TGCGCCAGCAGCCAAGAGAGTGCAATAGCGGAGTTCTTC.

A few counts support this clonotype. This rearrangement joins TRBV6-2 or TRBV6-3 to TRBJ2-7; D gene uncertain. Looked up from germline, CDR1 is MNHEY and CDR2 is SVGEGT. Trimming took 2 bases from V and 4 from J, leaving 15 bases between them. This CDR3 spans 15 amino acids. The CDR3 reads CASSYGGAANYEQYV. The DNA of the CDR3 is TGTGCCAGCAGTTACGGCGGTGCTGCAAATTACGAGCAGTACGTC.

This clonotype was detected many times. V is TRBV5-4 and J is TRBJ2-1, with D perhaps TRBD1 (6 bases). The V and J ends lost 3 bases and 4 bases respectively, with 14 bases between them. The CDR3 runs 15 residues. Germline CDR1 reads SGHNT; CDR2 reads YYREEE (reference sequence). CDR3 in DNA: TGTGCCAGCAGCTCCAGGGGCGGCGGGTACAATGAGCAGTTCTTC. Protein: CASSSRGGGYNEQFF.

In regard to this clonotype: With a much larger clone just one base away, this may be a read error. The chain couples TRBV4-3 to TRBJ2-4; D remains unclear. Germline V gives CDR1 LGHNA, CDR2 YSLEER. The length of the CDR3 is 14 residues. The V gene lost 3 bases and the J gene lost 3 bases, with 9 bases spanning the gap. This chain's CDR3 is CASSQSRGKNIQYF. The CDR3 DNA reads as TGCGCCAGCAGCCAGTCTAGAGGCAAAAACATTCAGTACTTC.

The genes are TRBV2 and TRBJ1-1; the match to TRBD1 covers 8 bases. This CDR3 has 14 residues. V lost 6 bases and J lost 1; bases outside the gene matches: 4. Germline CDR1 is SNHLY and CDR2 is FYNNEI. The CDR3 nucleotides read TGTGCCAGCAGGAGGACAGGGCAGAACACTGAAGCTTTCTTT. Residues: CASRRTGQNTEAFF.

This clonotype was recorded at least ten times. V usage is TRBV7-9 and J usage is TRBJ2-7; D unresolved. Germline V gene sequence: CDR1 SEHNR, CDR2 FQNEAQ (reference sequence). The germline V and J ends were trimmed by 3 bases and 5 bases, with 5 bases remaining between them. The CDR3 has 11 amino acids. The CDR3, as DNA: TGTGCCAGCAGCTTGGCCAACGAGCAGTACGTC. Amino acid sequence: CASSLANEQYV.

This clonotype was detected ten times or more. The chain carries TRBV7-2 and TRBJ2-7; 8 nucleotides match TRBD2. The CDR3 length is 13 residues. In germline, CDR1 is SGHTA, CDR2 FQGNSA. The V gene end was trimmed by 9 bases and the J gene end by 3 bases; junction bases not matched to a gene: 7. The DNA for the CDR3 is TGTGCCAGTCAGGCGGGGGGCAGCTACGAGCAGTACTTC. The encoded protein is CASQAGGSYEQYF.

This clonotype showed up just a few times. The rearrangement uses TRBV2 and TRBJ2-7, with TRBD1 as a possible D gene (5 bases). The germline V gene has CDR1 SNHLY and CDR2 FYNNEI. The V gene lost 6 bases and the J gene lost 7 bases, with 22 bases spanning the gap. The CDR3 spans 15 residues. Here the CDR3 DNA reads TGTGCCAGCAGAGGGCTGGGGCTTCTGAGTGGGGAGCAGTACTTC. It encodes CASRGLGLLSGEQYF.

This clonotype showed up many times. V usage is TRBV7-2 and J usage is TRBJ2-5; 9 bases match TRBD2. Germline trimming cut 3 bases from V and 2 bases from J; bases unmatched to any gene: 16. Germline assignment: CDR1 SGHTA and CDR2 FQGNSA. This CDR3 spans 19 amino acids. CDR3 sequence: CASSLFRLAGIPLQETQYF. The CDR3 region has the DNA TGTGCCAGCAGCTTGTTTAGGCTAGCGGGGATCCCCTTGCAAGAGACCCAGTACTTC.

In this sample, this clonotype turned up many times. V usage is TRBV7-6 and J usage is TRBJ2-1; 7 nucleotides align to TRBD1. Looked up from germline, CDR1 is SGHVS and CDR2 is FNYEAQ. V dropped 3 bases and J dropped 5; count of bases not matched to a gene: 7. The CDR3 has 15 amino acids. The CDR3 nucleotides read TGTGCCAGCAGCTTCGGCAGGGGGTCCAACAATGAGCAGTTCTTC. Encoded protein: CASSFGRGSNNEQFF.

This clonotype was observed a handful of times. J is TRBJ2-3 and V is TRBV3-1; 9 nucleotides line up with TRBD2. The V and J ends lost 2 bases and 0 bases, in that order; junction bases with no gene match: 6. CDR1 LGHDT and CDR2 YNNKEL come from the germline V gene (reference sequence). CDR3 length: 17 amino acids. CDR3 DNA sequence: TGTGCCAGCAGCCAAACTCGGACTAGCGTTAGCACAGATACGCAGTATTTT. It translates to CASSQTRTSVSTDTQYF.

This clonotype appeared many times. CDR3 loop: CATKRGSTDTQYF. The CDR3 DNA reads as TGTGCCACCAAGCGGGGTAGCACAGATACGCAGTATTTT. The chain couples TRBV7-2 to TRBJ2-3; TRBD2 agrees at 7 bases. Germline trimming cut 10 bases from V and 0 bases from J; bases unmatched to any gene: 4. Germline V gives CDR1 SGHTA, CDR2 FQGNSA. This CDR3 is 13 amino acids long.

The sample holds many counts of this clonotype. The chain carries TRBV28 and TRBJ1-4, with D unresolved. With 3 bases removed from V and 7 bases from J, the gap between germline ends came to 3 bases. CDR3 size: 11 residues. From germline, CDR1 is MDHEN and CDR2 SYDVKM. The CDR3 DNA reads as TGTGCCAGCAGTTTCTTTGAAAAACTGTTTTTT. Residues: CASSFFEKLFF.

The rearrangement joins TRBV6-6 to TRBJ2-5; TRBD1 agrees at 12 bases. The J segment lost 4 bases and the V segment lost 2 bases, leaving 5 bases of the junction unmatched. The germline V gene encodes CDR1 MNHNY and CDR2 SVGAGI (reference sequence). The CDR3 loop spans 16 amino acids. Here the CDR3 DNA reads TGTGCCAGCAGTTACACCGGGACAGGGGGCGGAGAGACCCAGTACTTC. Translated, it gives CASSYTGTGGGETQYF.